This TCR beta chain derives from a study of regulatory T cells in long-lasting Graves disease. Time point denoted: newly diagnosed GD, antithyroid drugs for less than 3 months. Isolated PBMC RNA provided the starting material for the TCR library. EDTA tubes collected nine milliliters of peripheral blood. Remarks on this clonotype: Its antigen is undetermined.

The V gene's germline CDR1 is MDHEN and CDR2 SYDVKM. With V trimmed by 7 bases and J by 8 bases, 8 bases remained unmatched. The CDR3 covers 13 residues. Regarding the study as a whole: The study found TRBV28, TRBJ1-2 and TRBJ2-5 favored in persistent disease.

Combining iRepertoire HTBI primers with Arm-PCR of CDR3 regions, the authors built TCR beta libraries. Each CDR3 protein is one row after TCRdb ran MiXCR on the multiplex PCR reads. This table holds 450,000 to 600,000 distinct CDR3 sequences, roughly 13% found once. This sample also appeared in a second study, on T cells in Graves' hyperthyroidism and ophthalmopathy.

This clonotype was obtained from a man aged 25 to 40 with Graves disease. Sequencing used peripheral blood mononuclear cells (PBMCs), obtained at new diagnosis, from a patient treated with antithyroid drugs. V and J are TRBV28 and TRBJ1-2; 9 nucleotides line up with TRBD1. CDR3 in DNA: TGTGCCAGCATCCTACAGGGGGCATCAGGCTACACCTTC. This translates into CASILQGASGYTF.